This entry lists 19 T cell receptor beta chains sequenced from one sample in a study of shared T cell receptors in the human thymus. Repertoires were generated with immunoSEQ multiplex PCR, while TCRdb's copy carries only in-frame clones and drops some. This sample has just under 550,000 clones; 70% to 80% occur once, and the top ten carry roughly 0.013%. These sequences were also reported in another study, on human thymus T cells.

The sequencing input was thymocytes. These receptors were collected from a boy under three years old with a congenital heart defect.

This rearrangement joins TRBV4-3 to TRBJ2-7; 10 bases are shared with TRBD2. J lost 0 bases, V lost 0 bases, and 5 bases had no gene match. Germline V gives CDR1 LGHNA, CDR2 YSLEER. The CDR3 is 17 residues long. CDR3 nucleotides: TGCGCCAGCAGCCAAGACGGCCCTAGCGGGAGCTCCTACGAGCAGTACTTC. Amino acid sequence: CASSQDGPSGSSYEQYF.

The chain links TRBV6-4 to TRBJ1-1; weak D call: TRBD1 (6 bases). Germline values: CDR1 MRHNA, CDR2 SNTAGT. The CDR3 contains 12 residues. Between the trimmed V and J ends, which lost 10 bases and 4 bases, there was a span of 13 bases. CDR3 in DNA: TGTGCCAACAGGGTTGGAGGCACTGAAGCTTTCTTT. This sequence encodes CANRVGGTEAFF.

The chain has TRBV18 and TRBJ1-3; 7 bases are shared with TRBD1. Germline CDR1 reads KGHSH; CDR2 reads LQKENI. The CDR3 has 17 amino acids. V lost 4 bases and J lost 0; bases outside the gene matches: 9. The CDR3 region has the DNA TGTGCCAGCTCACACCAGGGGGGTGAGGGCTCTGGAAACACCATATATTTT. It translates to CASSHQGGEGSGNTIYF.

This chain links TRBV19 with TRBJ1-2; 11 bases agree with TRBD1. Unmatched junction bases numbered 6, after V lost 4 bases and J lost 5 bases. The CDR3 is 15 residues long. Per the germline V gene, CDR1 is LNHDA and CDR2 is SQIVND (reference sequence). The CDR3: CASSSGTGGGYGYTF. CDR3 bases: TGTGCCAGTAGTAGCGGGACAGGGGGGGGTTATGGCTACACCTTC. Full variable domain (remainder filled in from reference TRBV19 and TRBJ1-2): DGGITQSPKYLFRKEGQNVTLSCEQNLNHDAMYWYRQDPGQGLRLIYYSQIVNDFQKGDIAEGYSVSREKKESFPLTVTSAQKNPTAFYLCASSSGTGGGYGYTFGSGTRLTVV.

This clone has more than one count but fewer than ten. V and J are TRBV7-8 and TRBJ2-7; TRBD2 matches at 8 bases. V was pared by 0 bases and J by 5 bases, with 6 bases of the junction left unmatched. The length of the CDR3 is 15 residues. CDR1 and CDR2 (germline): SGHVS, FQNEAQ. The DNA of the CDR3 is TGTGCCAGCAGCTTAGCTAAGCGGGAGTCGAACGAGCAGTACTTC. It codes for CASSLAKRESNEQYF. The full variable domain, its missing parts supplied by reference TRBV7-8 and TRBJ2-7, is GAGVSQSPRYKVAKRGQDVALRCDPISGHVSLFWYQQALGQGPEFLTYFQNEAQLDKSGLPSDRFFAERPEGSVSTLKIQRTQQEDSAVYLCASSLAKRESNEQYFGPGTRLTVT.

The chain joins TRBV4-3 to TRBJ2-1, with D uncertain. This CDR3 is built from 15 residues. Trimming shortened V by 1 base and J by 5 bases, and 12 bases separated the two germline ends. CDR1 is LGHNA and CDR2 is YSLEER in the germline V gene. The CDR3 bases are TGCGCCAGCAGCCAAGGTGTATCTGCGGACAATGAGCAGTTCTTC. This gives the protein CASSQGVSADNEQFF.

Note on this clone: The junction departs from germline at one end; a sequencing error may be responsible. The rearrangement joins TRBV4-1 to TRBJ2-1, with 7 positions matching TRBD2. Germline V gene sequence: CDR1 MGHRA, CDR2 YSYEKL. The CDR3 sequence is 17 residues long. This chain's CDR3 is CASSQKRTRGAYSEQFF. The CDR3 nucleotides read TGCGCCAGCAGCCAAAAAAGGACTAGAGGGGCTTACAGTGAGCAGTTCTTC.

The V gene is TRBV7-9, the J gene TRBJ2-1; 10 nucleotides line up with TRBD1. The germline V gene encodes CDR1 SEHNR and CDR2 FQNEAQ (reference sequence). The CDR3 spans 15 residues. With V trimmed by 5 bases and J by 7 bases, 8 bases remained unmatched. In DNA, the CDR3 is TGTGCCAGCAGCCCGCCGGACAGGGGGTCGAATGAGCAGTTCTTC. Translated, it gives CASSPPDRGSNEQFF.

The chain carries TRBV19 and TRBJ1-1; D might be TRBD1 (6 bases). This CDR3 is built from 14 residues. CDR1 is LNHDA, CDR2 SQIVND, per germline (reference sequence). Deletions cut 6 bases from V and 1 base from J, with 12 bases between. The CDR3 DNA reads TGTGCCAGTAGACCTCAGGGGACGAACACTGAAGCTTTCTTT. It codes for CASRPQGTNTEAFF.

This chain uses TRBV28 with TRBJ2-7; 12 bases agree with TRBD1. This CDR3 is built from 14 residues. The germline gives CDR1 MDHEN, CDR2 SYDVKM. V dropped 3 bases and J dropped 5; count of bases not matched to a gene: 2. The CDR3 here is CASSFGTGGHEQYF. Written as DNA, the CDR3 is TGTGCCAGCAGTTTCGGGACAGGGGGCCACGAGCAGTACTTC.

J is TRBJ2-3 and V is TRBV4-3, with D maybe TRBD1 (5 bases). The CDR3 is 14 residues long. V was pared by 0 bases and J by 6 bases, with 10 bases between. The germline gives CDR1 LGHNA, CDR2 YSLEER. The CDR3 DNA reads as TGCGCCAGCAGCCAAGAGGGGCCAGGGGATACGCAGTATTTT. It codes for CASSQEGPGDTQYF.

This clone was detected only once. V usage is TRBV7-9 and J usage is TRBJ2-1, with 7 bases fitting TRBD1. This CDR3 region has 16 residues. CDR1 is SEHNR, CDR2 FQNEAQ, per germline (reference sequence). The junction had 8 bases not matched to a gene; V was cut back by 4 bases and J by 2 bases. CDR3: CASSSTEGAPYNEQFF. The CDR3 DNA sequence: TGTGCCAGCAGCTCTACCGAGGGGGCCCCCTACAATGAGCAGTTCTTC.

The rearrangement uses TRBV27 and TRBJ1-2; 12 bases are shared with TRBD1. Per germline, CDR1 MNHEY and CDR2 SMNVEV (reference sequence). This CDR3 region has 18 residues. Germline trimming cut 7 bases from V and 2 bases from J; bases unmatched to any gene: 14. The CDR3 loop is CASTLSGTGGPHNYGYTF. CDR3 in DNA: TGTGCCAGCACTCTCTCCGGGACAGGGGGCCCTCACAACTATGGCTACACCTTC.

The V gene is TRBV7-9, the J gene TRBJ2-7, with D perhaps matching TRBD1 (6 bases). CDR1 is SEHNR and CDR2 is FQNEAQ in the germline V gene (reference sequence). V was shortened by 9 bases and J by 4 bases, with 25 bases between the two germline ends. The CDR3 length is 16 residues. The CDR3 nucleotides are TGTGCCAGTACCTCCCCTGGGGGCAGGAAGGAATACGAGCAGTACTTC. Protein: CASTSPGGRKEYEQYF.

The V gene is TRBV5-1, the J gene TRBJ1-2; a weak D match, TRBD1 (5 bases). V was pared by 4 bases and J by 1 base, with 11 bases between. Germline V gene sequence: CDR1 SGHRS, CDR2 YFSETQ. The CDR3 consists of 14 residues. The CDR3 DNA is TGCGCCAGCAGCCCGGGGGTTCGTAACTATGGCTACACCTTC. Translating it yields CASSPGVRNYGYTF.

The chain uses TRBV30 and TRBJ1-1; TRBD1 matches 8 bases. Losses at the gene ends were 2 bases for V and 3 bases for J; bases not matched to a gene: 8. The CDR3 length is 15 residues. Germline V gene data show CDR1 as GTSNPN and CDR2 as SVGIG (reference sequence). CDR3 in amino acids: CAWSCRGPEYTEAFF. The CDR3 DNA follows: TGTGCCTGGAGTTGCAGGGGGCCGGAATACACTGAAGCTTTCTTT.

The chain links TRBV19 to TRBJ2-7; TRBD1 agrees at 7 bases. Looked up from germline, CDR1 is LNHDA and CDR2 is SQIVND (reference sequence). This CDR3 has 16 residues. Trimming took 0 bases from V and 2 from J; bases not matched to a gene: 7. The CDR3 bases are TGTGCCAGTAGTATAGATCTAGGGCAGGGGGCCTACGAGCAGTACTTC. Residues: CASSIDLGQGAYEQYF.

The rearrangement links TRBV6-6 to TRBJ1-1; 7 positions agree with TRBD1. The germline V gene has CDR1 MNHNY and CDR2 SVGAGI (reference sequence). Trimming cost V 8 bases and J 1 base; bases outside gene matches: 7. The CDR3 extends over 14 amino acids. Here the CDR3 DNA reads TGTGCCAGCCGCCAGGGACAGCCGAACACTGAAGCTTTCTTT. It encodes CASRQGQPNTEAFF.

The rearrangement joins TRBV7-9 to TRBJ1-2, with D perhaps TRBD1 (6 bases). Trimming removed 4 bases at V and 0 bases at J, with 15 bases between. CDR1 and CDR2 from the germline V gene are SEHNR and FQNEAQ (reference sequence). The CDR3 extends over 16 amino acids. The CDR3 DNA is TGTGCCAGCAGCTACACGAGGACAGAAGCTAACTATGGCTACACCTTC. Residues: CASSYTRTEANYGYTF. The whole variable domain, remainder taken from reference TRBV7-9 and TRBJ1-2, is DTGVSQNPRHKITKRGQNVTFRCDPISEHNRLYWYRQTLGQGPEFLTYFQNEAQLEKSRLLSDRFSAERPKGSFSTLEIQRTEQGDSAMYLCASSYTRTEANYGYTFGSGTRLTVV.